This T cell receptor beta chain was recorded in a study of T cell repertoires in cytomegalovirus infection. Whole-study context: CMV epitopes, recently identified HLA-C-restricted and well-studied HLA-B-restricted, were used. Public TCR beta signatures indicated both CMV infection and matching HLA type. General study findings and limits: Across the ex vivo response, the dominant clonotypes were HLA-C-restricted CMV-specific TCR beta clonotypes. Adding up the frequency of public TCR beta families identified people who carried CMV plus the relevant HLA.

V shed 3 bases and J shed 1 base, with 15 bases lying between them. There are 16 residues in the CDR3. The germline V gene encodes CDR1 SEHNR and CDR2 FQNEAQ (reference sequence). TCRdb re-derived calls from the reads in MiXCR, one entry per CDR3 protein. The sample has 650,000 to 900,000 distinct CDR3 sequences, around a third seen once. About this clonotype itself: Its target is not known.

The chain carries TRBV7-9 and TRBJ1-1; D is unclear. The TCR was taken from a human donor in good health (CMV status not recorded). Some clones in this sample may be carry-over from other donors' samples. The sequencing here drew on cultured CD8+ T cells from PBMCs, taken from culture after CMV antigen stimulation. The CDR3 reads CASSFPVRGSNTEAFF. As DNA, the CDR3 is TGTGCCAGCAGCTTCCCAGTTCGGGGTTCGAACACTGAAGCTTTCTTT.